Each of the 2 T cell receptor beta chains below was sequenced from the same sample in a study of blood T cell repertoires in COVID-19. Measured with immunoSEQ multiplex PCR; TCRdb has only the in-frame clones, and not every one. The table shows roughly 250,000 clones, with approximately 90% occurring only once. The material sequenced was peripheral blood. The receptors originated from a middle-aged woman who had recovered from COVID-19.

This clone came up once. The chain uses TRBV18 and TRBJ1-4, with 7 bases identical to TRBD1. The junction had 4 bases not matched to a gene; V was cut back by 1 base and J by 8 bases. Germline CDR1 KGHSH, CDR2 LQKENI. This CDR3 contains 14 residues. This CDR3 is CASSPQGAEEKLFF. For the CDR3, the DNA is TGTGCCAGCTCACCACAGGGGGCTGAGGAAAAACTGTTTTTT.

The rearrangement uses TRBV25-1 and TRBJ2-5; D is perhaps TRBD2 (6 bases). Germline V CDR1 and CDR2: MGHDK, SYGVNS. Between the trimmed V and J ends, which lost 0 bases and 5 bases, there was a span of 19 bases. CDR3 length equals 17 residues. The CDR3 spells CASSEYPVGPAGETQYF. The CDR3 DNA reads as TGTGCCAGCAGTGAATACCCGGTGGGCCCCGCGGGGGAGACCCAGTACTTC.